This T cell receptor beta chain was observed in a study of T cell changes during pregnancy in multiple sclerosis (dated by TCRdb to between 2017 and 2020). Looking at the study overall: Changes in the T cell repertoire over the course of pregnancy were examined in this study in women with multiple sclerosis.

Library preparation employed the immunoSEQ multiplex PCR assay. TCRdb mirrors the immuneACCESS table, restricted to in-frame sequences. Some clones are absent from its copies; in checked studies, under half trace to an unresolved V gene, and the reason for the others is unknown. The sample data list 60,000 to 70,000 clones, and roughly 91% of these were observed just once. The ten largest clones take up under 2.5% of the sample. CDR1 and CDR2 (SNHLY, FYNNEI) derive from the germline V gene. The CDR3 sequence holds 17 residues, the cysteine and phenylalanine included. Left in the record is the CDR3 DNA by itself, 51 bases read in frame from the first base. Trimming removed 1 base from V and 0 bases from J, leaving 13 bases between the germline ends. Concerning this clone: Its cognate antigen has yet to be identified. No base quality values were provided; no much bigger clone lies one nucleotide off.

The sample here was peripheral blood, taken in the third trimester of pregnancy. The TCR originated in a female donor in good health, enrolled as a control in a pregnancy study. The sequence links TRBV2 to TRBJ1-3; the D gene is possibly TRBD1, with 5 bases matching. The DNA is TGTGCCAGCAGTGAAGGATTTTACAGGCGCTCTGGAAACACCATATATTTT. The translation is CASSEGFYRRSGNTIYF.